Shown below are 11 T cell receptor beta chains from a single sample sequenced in a study of cytomegalovirus exposure and HLA in healthy donors. The PCR used 60 Vbeta and 13 Jbeta primers. Assay: immunoSEQ multiplex PCR; the TCRdb copy retains only in-frame clones and omits some. The sample has over 85,000 clones, roughly 8.2% seen once; the top ten hold approximately 2.4%. The sample was PBMCs. Receptors were obtained from a man aged 45-65 years in good health and CMV-seronegative.

This clone was picked up a small number of times. CDR3 sequence: CASSIGSEGGHNEQFF. CDR3 coding DNA: TGTGCCAGTAGTATAGGGTCCGAGGGCGGGCACAATGAGCAGTTCTTC. The chain is built from TRBV19 and TRBJ2-1; possibly TRBD2 for D (5 bases). This CDR3 spans 16 amino acids. Trimming took 1 base from V and 5 from J, leaving 15 bases between them. The V gene's germline CDR1 is LNHDA and CDR2 SQIVND (reference sequence). The full variable domain, completed using reference TRBV19 and TRBJ2-1, is DGGITQSPKYLFRKEGQNVTLSCEQNLNHDAMYWYRQDPGQGLRLIYYSQIVNDFQKGDIAEGYSVSREKKESFPLTVTSAQKNPTAFYLCASSIGSEGGHNEQFFGPGTRLTVL.

This clone was seen only a few times. CDR3: CASSIRQGAYEQYF. CDR3 bases: TGTGCCAGTAGTATACGACAGGGGGCCTACGAGCAGTACTTC. This chain links TRBV19 with TRBJ2-7; 9 bases match TRBD1. The CDR3 contains 14 residues. The V segment lost 2 bases and the J segment 2 bases; nucleotides outside the gene matches: 1. Germline values: CDR1 LNHDA, CDR2 SQIVND (reference sequence).

The rearrangement links TRBV5-5 to TRBJ2-2; D is undetermined. There are 17 residues in the CDR3. V lost 0 bases and J lost 4, with 16 bases in between. From germline, CDR1 is SGHKS and CDR2 YYEKEE (reference sequence). The CDR3 bases are TGTGCCAGCAGCTTGGACGTTGTTAGGAGCCCCACCGGGGAGCTGTTTTTT. Its protein is CASSLDVVRSPTGELFF.

V and J are TRBV6-5 and TRBJ1-5; 7 nucleotides agree with TRBD1. The trim removed 6 bases at V and 6 bases at J, leaving 8 bases unmatched. Germline lookup yields CDR1 MNHEY and CDR2 SVGAGI. The CDR3 totals 14 residues. The CDR3 DNA reads TGTGCCAGCAGCCGACAGGGTCAAGGTCAGCCCCAGCATTTT. Its protein is CASSRQGQGQPQHF.

V usage is TRBV7-6 and J usage is TRBJ2-3; 10 bases are a match to TRBD1. The ends lost 5 bases at V and 3 bases at J; junction bases unmatched: 14. CDR1 and CDR2 (germline): SGHVS, FNYEAQ. The CDR3 extends over 18 amino acids. As DNA, the CDR3 is TGTGCCAGCAGCCCGATCTCAAGACAGGGGGCATCGACAGATACGCAGTATTTT. Amino acid sequence: CASSPISRQGASTDTQYF.

V is TRBV6-5 and J is TRBJ2-5; D may be TRBD2 (6 bases). Germline CDR1 reads MNHEY; CDR2 reads SVGAGI. This CDR3 spans 14 amino acids. Trimming took off 4 bases at V and 5 bases at J, with 14 bases between the two ends. CDR3 coding DNA: TGTGCCAGCAGTTCTATGGGACTCTGGGAGACCCAGTACTTC. It translates to CASSSMGLWETQYF.

This sequence joins TRBV11-3 and TRBJ2-7; TRBD1 is a possible D gene (5 bases). There are 12 residues in the CDR3. Trimming stripped 0 bases from V and 5 bases from J, with 5 bases between. Per the germline V gene, CDR1 is SGHNT and CDR2 is YENEEA. The chain's CDR3 is CASSLEGDEQYF. Written as DNA, the CDR3 is TGTGCCAGCAGCTTAGAAGGGGACGAGCAGTACTTC. The whole variable domain, filled in from reference TRBV11-3 and TRBJ2-7, reads EAGVVQSPRYKIIEKKQPVAFWCNPISGHNTLYWYLQNLGQGPELLIRYENEEAVDDSQLPKDRFSAERLKGVDSTLKIQPAELGDSAVYLCASSLEGDEQYFGPGTRLTVT.

This clone was detected only a few times. This rearrangement joins TRBV2 to TRBJ1-5; D might be TRBD1 (5 bases). Deletions cut 6 bases from V and 6 bases from J, with 15 bases between. The CDR3 loop spans 14 amino acids. Germline loops: CDR1 SNHLY, CDR2 FYNNEI. For the CDR3, the DNA is TGTGCCAGCAGAGAGGAGTCAGGGCCTCAGCCCCAGCATTTT. Protein product: CASREESGPQPQHF.

With respect to this clone: At one of its ends the junction is not consistent with the germline gene, which may arise from a read error. CDR3 DNA: TGTGCCAGCTTGGAAGACTACACTGCAGCTTTCTTT. It encodes CASLEDYTAAFF. The rearrangement links TRBV6-1 to TRBJ1-1; no clear D. The CDR3 contains 12 residues. CDR1 is MNHNS, CDR2 SASEGT, per germline.

In its sample, this clone was seen many times. This chain connects TRBV19 to TRBJ1-5; D uncertain. CDR3 size: 14 residues. V lost 9 bases and J 0 bases, leaving 12 bases between the germline ends. CDR1 is LNHDA, CDR2 SQIVND, per germline (reference sequence). The CDR3 DNA reads as TGTGCCAGCAGAAGCGGGGTTAGCAATCAGCCCCAGCATTTT. Its translation is CASRSGVSNQPQHF.

This clone has only a few counts. The CDR3: CASRIRDRYGYTF. The CDR3 coding sequence is TGTGCCAGCAGGATCCGGGACAGATATGGCTACACCTTC. V and J are TRBV28 and TRBJ1-2; TRBD1 aligns across 7 bases. V trimming: 6 bases; J trimming: 5 bases; junction bases outside the gene matches: 6. This CDR3 spans 13 amino acids. The germline V gene encodes CDR1 MDHEN and CDR2 SYDVKM.